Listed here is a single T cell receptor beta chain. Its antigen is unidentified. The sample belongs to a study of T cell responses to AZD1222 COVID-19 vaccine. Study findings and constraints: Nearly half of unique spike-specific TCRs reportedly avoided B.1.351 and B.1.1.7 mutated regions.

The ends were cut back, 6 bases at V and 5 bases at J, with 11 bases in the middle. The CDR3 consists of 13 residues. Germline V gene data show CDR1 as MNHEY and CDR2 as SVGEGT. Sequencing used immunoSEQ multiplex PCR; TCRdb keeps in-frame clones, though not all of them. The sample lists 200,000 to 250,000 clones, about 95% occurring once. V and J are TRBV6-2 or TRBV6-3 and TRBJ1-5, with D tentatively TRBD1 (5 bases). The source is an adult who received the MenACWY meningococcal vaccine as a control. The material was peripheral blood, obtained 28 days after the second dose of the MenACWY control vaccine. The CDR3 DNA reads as TGTGCCAGCAGCCCAGGGAAGGATCAGCCCCAGCATTTT. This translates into CASSPGKDQPQHF.